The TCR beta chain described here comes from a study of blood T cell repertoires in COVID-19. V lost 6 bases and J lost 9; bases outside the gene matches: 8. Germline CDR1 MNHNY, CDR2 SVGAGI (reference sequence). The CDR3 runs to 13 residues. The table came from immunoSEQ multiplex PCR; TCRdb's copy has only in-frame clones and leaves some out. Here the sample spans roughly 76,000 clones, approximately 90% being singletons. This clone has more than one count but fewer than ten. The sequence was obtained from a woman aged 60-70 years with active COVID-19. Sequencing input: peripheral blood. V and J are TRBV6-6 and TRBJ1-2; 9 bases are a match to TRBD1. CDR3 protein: CASRAGQGNSYTF. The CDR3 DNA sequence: TGTGCCAGCAGAGCGGGACAGGGTAATAGCTACACCTTC.